This T cell receptor beta chain was found in a study of cytomegalovirus exposure and HLA in healthy donors. Broader study findings: It was reported that TCR beta sequences correctly inferred the HLA-A and HLA-B alleles for most subjects. Researchers reported in a later analysis that a missense DCLRE1C variant was tied to TCR beta V- and J-gene trimming. The Asian-associated ancestry cluster reportedly had fewer N-insertions than the roughly 700-donor mean in a later analysis.

The CDR3 has 14 residues. Germline CDR1 reads SEHNR; CDR2 reads FQNEAQ (reference sequence). V was clipped by 5 bases and J by 1 base, with 10 bases between them. Concerning this clone itself: Antigen specificity is unknown.

The study ran its PCR with 60 Vbeta and 13 Jbeta primers. Per the study methods: A later analysis tallied about 80 million unique TCR beta chains, about 12 million of them shared. Libraries were prepared by immunoSEQ multiplex PCR; TCRdb keeps only in-frame clonotypes and omits some of them. That table supplies the V and J calls and clone size; D and trimming were determined from the DNA. The sample contains around 190,000 clones, under 80% of which appear only once. The sample comprised PBMCs. The chain combines TRBV7-9 with TRBJ2-3, with D maybe TRBD2 (5 bases). The sequence derives from a man aged 25 to 40 in good health and CMV-seropositive. This CDR3 reads CASSHRAGTDTQYF. For the CDR3, the DNA is TGTGCCAGCAGCCACCGAGCGGGCACAGATACGCAGTATTTT.